This TCR beta chain was captured by sequencing in a study of T cells in Graves' hyperthyroidism and ophthalmopathy. The V end lost 0 bases, the J end lost 10 bases, and 7 bases lay between the germline ends. The CDR3 is 12 amino acids. Germline CDR1 and CDR2: ENHRY and SYGVKD. The investigators amplified TCR beta CDR3 regions from RNA transcripts. The HTBI primer set was used in a first-round RT-PCR of the TCR CDR3. TCRdb re-analysed the multiplex PCR reads in MiXCR, keeping a single row per CDR3 protein. The sample shows about 640,000 distinct CDR3 sequences, less than 25% of them seen only once. The chain couples TRBV10-3 to TRBJ2-1; D is unresolved. Specimen: blood. The origin of this receptor is a young man with Graves' ophthalmopathy. DNA for the CDR3: TGTGCCATCAGTGAGTCGGGTTACGAGCAGTTCTTC. Translation gives CAISESGYEQFF.